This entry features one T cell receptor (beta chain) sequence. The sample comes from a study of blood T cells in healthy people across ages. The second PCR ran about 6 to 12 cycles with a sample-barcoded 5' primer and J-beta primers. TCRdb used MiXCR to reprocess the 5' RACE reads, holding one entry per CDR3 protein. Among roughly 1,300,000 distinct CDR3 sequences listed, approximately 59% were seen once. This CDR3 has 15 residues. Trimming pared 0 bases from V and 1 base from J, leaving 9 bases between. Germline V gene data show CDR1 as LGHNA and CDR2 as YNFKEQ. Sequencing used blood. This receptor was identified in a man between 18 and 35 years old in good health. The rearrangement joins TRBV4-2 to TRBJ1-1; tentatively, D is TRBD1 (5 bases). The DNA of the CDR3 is TGTGCCAGCAGCCAAGAGCCCCAGGGGAACACTGAAGCTTTCTTT. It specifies CASSQEPQGNTEAFF.